The 23 T cell receptor beta chains below were found in one sample sequenced in a study of a mutant IDH1 vaccine in newly diagnosed glioma. Only in-frame clones appear in the TCRdb table, and some are missing; sequencing was by immunoSEQ multiplex PCR. Of tens of thousands of clones listed, under 85% are singletons. Time point defined: baseline, week 1 (first vaccination visit). Documented treatment: pre-vaccination baseline after standard-of-care therapy. The source material was PBMCs, sampled from a glioma patient treated with radiotherapy, temozolomide or both. The receptors were sampled from a man aged 35 to 55 with glioma.

V usage is TRBV2 and J usage is TRBJ1-6; D call uncertain. The V gene lost 6 bases and the J gene lost 10 bases, with 13 bases spanning the gap. CDR3 size: 13 residues. Germline V gene data show CDR1 as SNHLY and CDR2 as FYNNEI. The CDR3 coding sequence is TGTGCCAGCAGAGGACTGGAGGACTCACCCCTCCACTTT. Translating it yields CASRGLEDSPLHF.

This clone was seen just once. The V gene is TRBV19, the J gene TRBJ1-1, with D possibly being TRBD1 (5 bases). CDR1 is LNHDA, CDR2 SQIVND, per germline (reference sequence). The germline V and J ends were trimmed by 8 bases and 4 bases, with 14 bases remaining between them. The CDR3 has 13 amino acids. CDR3 DNA: TGTGCCAGTCTCGGGGCCCGAGGCACTGAAGCTTTCTTT. It is translated as CASLGARGTEAFF.

The chain carries TRBV5-6 and TRBJ2-5, with a weak D call TRBD2 (7 bases). The CDR3 sequence is 15 residues long. The germline gives CDR1 SGHDT, CDR2 YYEEEE. The V and J ends lost 3 bases and 5 bases respectively, with 17 bases between them. CDR3 DNA: TGTGCCAGCAGCTGGGGGGGCAGGCCCAGTGAGACCCAGTACTTC. The encoded protein is CASSWGGRPSETQYF.

The chain links TRBV6-5 to TRBJ1-1, with D maybe TRBD1 (5 bases). From germline, CDR1 is MNHEY and CDR2 SVGAGI. Between the trimmed V and J ends, which lost 10 bases and 8 bases, there was a span of 11 bases. The CDR3 loop spans 10 amino acids. The CDR3 reads CANLGPEAFF. Here the CDR3 DNA reads TGTGCCAATTTGGGGCCCGAAGCTTTCTTT.

This clone was recorded a few times. The gene calls are TRBV7-2 and TRBJ1-2; no firm D call. The V end lost 4 bases, the J end lost 8 bases, and 23 bases lay between the germline ends. The CDR3 runs to 16 residues. Germline values: CDR1 SGHTA, CDR2 FQGNSA. The CDR3 here is CASSSILGSHTGGYTF. Here the CDR3 DNA reads TGTGCCAGCAGCTCGATTCTTGGATCCCACACGGGAGGCTACACCTTC. Full variable domain (rest looked up from reference TRBV7-2 and TRBJ1-2): GAGVSQSPSNKVTEKGKDVELRCDPISGHTALYWYRQSLGQGLEFLIYFQGNSAPDKSGLPSDRFSAERTGGSVSTLTIQRTQQEDSAVYLCASSSILGSHTGGYTFGSGTRLTVV.

CDR3 in amino acids: CASSQRDNQPQHF. CDR3 sequence (DNA): TGCGCCAGCAGCCAGAGAGATAATCAGCCCCAGCATTTT. The V and J genes are TRBV4-1 and TRBJ1-5; D is ambiguous. Trimming removed 3 bases from V and 4 bases from J, with 7 bases in between. This CDR3 has 13 amino acids. Germline CDR1 is MGHRA and CDR2 is YSYEKL.

The chain employs TRBV5-4 and TRBJ1-2, with D unclear. Per the germline V gene, CDR1 is SGHNT and CDR2 is YYREEE (reference sequence). Trimming took 3 bases from V and 2 from J, leaving 8 bases between them. The CDR3 length is 13 residues. The CDR3 loop reads CASSSNSNYGYTF. In nucleotides, the CDR3 is TGTGCCAGCAGCTCGAACAGCAACTATGGCTACACCTTC.

Here the CDR3 DNA reads TGTGCCAGCAGCCAAGAGTGGAGGGAGCAGTACTTC. The encoded protein is CASSQEWREQYF. The rearrangement links TRBV14 to TRBJ2-7; a weak D match, TRBD2 (5 bases). The germline gives CDR1 SGHDN, CDR2 FVKESK. The V and J ends lost 0 bases and 7 bases respectively, with 7 bases between them. This CDR3 has 12 amino acids. Full variable domain (remainder filled in from reference TRBV14 and TRBJ2-7): EAGVTQFPSHSVIEKGQTVTLRCDPISGHDNLYWYRRVMGKEIKFLLHFVKESKQDESGMPNNRFLAERTGGTYSTLKVQPAELEDSGVYFCASSQEWREQYFGPGTRLTVT.

The sample holds one count of this clone. The DNA for the CDR3 is TGTGCCAGCAGCCCCGGGGACAGGGAGGGCTATGGCTACACCTTC. Its translation: CASSPGDREGYGYTF. The chain is built from TRBV5-5 and TRBJ1-2; 9 bases fit TRBD1. Germline CDR1 reads SGHKS; CDR2 reads YYEKEE (reference sequence). CDR3 length equals 15 residues. V lost 4 bases, J lost 4 bases, and 8 bases stayed unmatched.

The chain recombines TRBV7-7 with TRBJ2-5; a possible D gene is TRBD2 (7 bases). CDR1 is SSHAT and CDR2 is FNYEAQ in the germline V gene (reference sequence). V was clipped by 1 base and J by 5 bases, with 11 bases between them. This CDR3 contains 14 residues. The CDR3 sequence is CASSLGGGRETQYF. The CDR3 DNA is TGTGCCAGCAGCTTAGGGGGGGGCCGGGAGACCCAGTACTTC.

The chain uses TRBV29-1 and TRBJ1-4, with 7 bases that match TRBD1. The CDR3 runs to 14 residues. CDR1 SQVTM and CDR2 ANQGSEA come from the germline V gene. With V trimmed by 8 bases and J by 10 bases, 16 bases remained unmatched. CDR3 sequence: CSSLRQGQRGKLFF. Written as DNA, the CDR3 is TGCAGCAGCCTGAGACAGGGCCAAAGAGGAAAACTGTTTTTT.

This sequence joins TRBV5-4 and TRBJ2-3, with 13 bases matching TRBD2. The J segment lost 0 bases and the V segment lost 1 base, leaving 5 bases of the junction unmatched. The CDR3 spans 18 residues. Germline CDR1 reads SGHNT; CDR2 reads YYREEE (reference sequence). This CDR3 is CASSLKGTSGASTDTQYF. In nucleotides, the CDR3 is TGTGCCAGCAGCTTGAAAGGGACTAGCGGGGCAAGCACAGATACGCAGTATTTT.

This rearrangement joins TRBV2 to TRBJ1-5; D ambiguous. Trimming took 6 bases from V and 4 from J, leaving 16 bases between them. This CDR3 spans 15 amino acids. The germline CDR1 and CDR2 sequences are SNHLY and FYNNEI. CDR3 protein: CASRAPAVLNQPQHF. The CDR3 coding sequence is TGTGCCAGCAGGGCCCCAGCGGTCCTTAATCAGCCCCAGCATTTT.

The chain uses TRBV7-2 and TRBJ1-1; no clear D gene. Per germline, CDR1 SGHTA and CDR2 FQGNSA. This CDR3 region has 11 residues. V dropped 1 base and J dropped 11 bases, with 8 bases sitting between them. Here the CDR3 reads CASSLVADAFF. The CDR3 DNA sequence: TGTGCCAGCAGCTTAGTGGCGGACGCTTTCTTT.

The chain couples TRBV6-5 to TRBJ1-1; D is undetermined. From germline, CDR1 is MNHEY and CDR2 SVGAGI. This CDR3 is built from 13 residues. The V gene lost 5 bases and the J gene lost 0 bases, with 7 bases spanning the gap. CDR3 sequence: CASSLTVNTEAFF. CDR3 nucleotides: TGTGCCAGCAGTCTCACAGTGAACACTGAAGCTTTCTTT.

This clone came up a few times. Here the CDR3 DNA reads TGTGCCAGCAGTTACGGACAGCTGGTTAACTATGGCTACACCTTC. Protein product: CASSYGQLVNYGYTF. This chain connects TRBV6-5 to TRBJ1-2, with D maybe TRBD1 (6 bases). Trimming pared 2 bases from V and 1 base from J, leaving 11 bases between. This CDR3 has 15 residues. Germline CDR1 reads MNHEY; CDR2 reads SVGAGI.

V usage is TRBV6-1 and J usage is TRBJ2-7; 7 bases align to TRBD1. Germline assignment: CDR1 MNHNS and CDR2 SASEGT. The CDR3 length is 14 residues. V was pared by 2 bases and J by 4 bases, with 5 bases of the junction left unmatched. This CDR3 is CASSERQGIYEQYV. CDR3 DNA sequence: TGTGCCAGCAGTGAACGACAGGGTATTTACGAGCAGTACGTC.

This clone was recorded once. The chain is built from TRBV12-5 and TRBJ2-5; 7 nucleotides align to TRBD2. V dropped 4 bases and J dropped 5; count of bases not matched to a gene: 7. This CDR3 has 14 amino acids. Germline V lookup: CDR1 LGHNT, CDR2 FRNRAP. DNA of the CDR3: TGTGCTAGTGGTTCCCGGGACGGGGGGGAGACCCAGTACTTC. Its protein product is CASGSRDGGETQYF.

The rearrangement joins TRBV28 to TRBJ1-3, with 7 bases lining up with TRBD1. Germline V gives CDR1 MDHEN, CDR2 SYDVKM. Trimming cost V 3 bases and J 4 bases; bases outside gene matches: 6. The CDR3 covers 15 residues. This chain's CDR3 is CASSLRGQGGNTIYF. CDR3 nucleotides: TGTGCCAGCAGTTTGAGGGGGCAGGGAGGAAACACCATATATTTT.

The chain joins TRBV27 to TRBJ2-7, with unresolved D. The CDR3 spans 13 residues. From germline, CDR1 is MNHEY and CDR2 SMNVEV (reference sequence). Trimming shortened V by 6 bases and J by 4 bases, and 13 bases separated the two germline ends. The CDR3 is CASRIFGTYEQYF. CDR3 nucleotides: TGTGCCAGCAGGATCTTCGGTACTTACGAGCAGTACTTC.

The chain carries TRBV6-1 and TRBJ2-7; possibly TRBD1 or TRBD2 for D (5 bases each). Deletions cut 6 bases from V and 2 bases from J, with 8 bases between. Germline CDR1 reads MNHNS; CDR2 reads SASEGT. The CDR3 runs to 12 residues. CDR3 nucleotides: TGTGCCAGCAGGGGGACGGCCTACGAGCAGTACTTC. It yields the protein CASRGTAYEQYF.

The gene calls are TRBV30 and TRBJ1-2; 12 bases fit TRBD1. Germline CDR1 reads GTSNPN; CDR2 reads SVGIG (reference sequence). The CDR3 consists of 15 residues. Germline trimming cut 0 bases from V and 8 bases from J; bases unmatched to any gene: 7. In DNA form, the CDR3 reads TGTGCCTGGAGTGTACTCGGGACAGGGGGCAGCGGCTACACCTTC. Amino acid sequence: CAWSVLGTGGSGYTF.

On this clone: Its ends do not fully match the called genes, so a read error is possible. The V gene is TRBV29-1, the J gene TRBJ2-7; D may be TRBD2 (5 bases). Germline assignment: CDR1 SQVTM and CDR2 ANQGSEA. This CDR3 spans 14 amino acids. CDR3 protein: CSVESGVRDYEQHF. The CDR3 DNA is TGCAGCGTTGAATCAGGCGTTAGAGACTACGAGCAGCACTTC.